This TCR beta chain was recorded in a study of control samples from healthy donors and cancer patients. Produced via immunoSEQ multiplex PCR; TCRdb's table is partial and in-frame only. The sample contains about 75,000 clones, 94% of which appear only once. Per the germline V gene, CDR1 is MNHEY and CDR2 is SVGAGI. The CDR3 has 10 residues. V was clipped by 11 bases and J by 6 bases, with 10 bases between them. The genes are TRBV6-5 and TRBJ1-1; D is ambiguous. This TCR was recovered from a woman aged 40-49 years in good health. The source material was blood. The CDR3 DNA follows: TGTGCCGCCGGGCGCTCTGAAGCTTTCTTT. Residues: CAAGRSEAFF.